This TCR beta chain was recovered during a study of T-cell memory formation after mild COVID-19. Across the study: TCR clusters were mostly donor specific. Notes on the study in general: Researchers found some responding clones in pre-infection memory, a sign that cross-reactive memory joined. Clones contracting day 15 to 85 were balanced CD4/CD8; later expanders leaned CD4+. CM and EM subsets held most contracting CD4+ clones; EMRA held CD8+ ones.

Via MiXCR, TCRdb re-called the 5' RACE reads, giving one row per CDR3 protein. The profile shows about 270,000 distinct CDR3 sequences, around 15% of them singletons. V lost 3 bases and J lost 5; bases outside the gene matches: 3. The CDR3 has 13 amino acids. Only a few counts were recorded for this clonotype. Its specificity is not known. This receptor was obtained from a man younger than 35 who had mild COVID-19 (a few samples of this study predate the infection). Cell type and time point are not known. The chain joins TRBV12-3 or TRBV12-4 to TRBJ2-5; 7 nucleotides line up with TRBD1. Sequenced: PBMCs or a T cell subset sorted from them (not recorded which). The CDR3 DNA reads as TGTGCCAGCAGTTTCGGCAGGGGGGAGACCCAGTACTTC. It codes for CASSFGRGETQYF.